The 20 T cell receptor beta chains below come from one sample, sequenced in a study of Ad26.COV2.S vaccination and SARS-CoV-2 variants. Treatment given: around 19 received Ad26.COV2.S at low or high dose, single or two shots; 5 received placebo; per-sample allocation not given. Sampling occurred on day 63 after the first vaccine or placebo injection. The protocol was immunoSEQ multiplex PCR, while the TCRdb copy is restricted to in-frame clones and leaves out a portion. The repertoire holds about 280,000 clones, around 87% seen once, with 2.5% to 3.5% in the top ten. Sequencing used peripheral blood, obtained in a trial of Ad26.COV2.S vaccine versus placebo. These receptors originate from a person aged 18-60 years who received the Ad26.COV2.S COVID-19 vaccine or a placebo.

This chain joins TRBV7-9 and TRBJ1-6; D is unresolved. Germline V gives CDR1 SEHNR, CDR2 FQNEAQ (reference sequence). V lost 5 bases, J lost 4 bases, and 9 bases lay in between. This CDR3 comprises 14 residues. CDR3 in amino acids: CASSPGAYNSPLHF. CDR3 coding DNA: TGTGCCAGCAGCCCCGGAGCTTATAATTCACCCCTCCACTTT.

The gene calls are TRBV4-1 and TRBJ1-3; unclear D gene. This CDR3 is 15 amino acids long. Germline V gene lookup returns CDR1 MGHRA and CDR2 YSYEKL. Trimming removed 5 bases at V and 2 bases at J, with 13 bases between. CDR3 sequence: CASSSNPTAGNTIYF. CDR3 bases: TGCGCCAGCAGCTCTAACCCGACGGCTGGAAACACCATATATTTT.

This rearrangement joins TRBV6-6 to TRBJ2-1; D perhaps matches TRBD1 (6 bases). Germline V gene sequence: CDR1 MNHNY, CDR2 SVGAGI (reference sequence). Trimming stripped 3 bases from V and 6 bases from J, with 9 bases between. CDR3 length: 13 residues. The chain's CDR3 is CASSYSRGNEQFF. DNA for the CDR3: TGTGCCAGCAGTTATAGCAGGGGCAATGAGCAGTTCTTC.

The J gene is TRBJ2-5, the V gene TRBV6-5, with TRBD1 identical over 8 bases. The length of the CDR3 is 15 residues. Germline trimming cut 6 bases from V and 5 bases from J; bases unmatched to any gene: 11. Germline V gene data show CDR1 as MNHEY and CDR2 as SVGAGI. The CDR3, as DNA: TGTGCCAGCAGGAGGACAGGGACCCTAGCCGAGACCCAGTACTTC. Its translation is CASRRTGTLAETQYF.

The rearrangement joins TRBV30 to TRBJ1-2; D unclear. This CDR3 comprises 12 residues. Germline V gene sequence: CDR1 GTSNPN, CDR2 SVGIG (reference sequence). CDR3 sequence: CVLSWGNYGYTF. DNA for the CDR3: TGTGTCCTTTCGTGGGGTAACTATGGCTACACCTTC.

This rearrangement joins TRBV21-1 to TRBJ2-6; the D segment call TRBD1 is taken from the table without a DNA check. TRBV21-1 is a pseudogene. This CDR3 region has 18 residues. The CDR3 sequence is CASSKAWTGSAGANVLTF. The CDR3 DNA reads TGTGCCAGCAGCAAAGCTTGGACAGGTTCGGCCGGGGCCAACGTCCTGACTTTC.

The rearrangement links TRBV5-1 to TRBJ2-7; D gene ambiguous. Trimming cost V 0 bases and J 0 bases, with 4 bases left between them. Germline V gene data show CDR1 as SGHRS and CDR2 as YFSETQ. This CDR3 comprises 13 residues. CDR3 loop: CASSLAASYEQYF. CDR3 nucleotide sequence: TGCGCCAGCAGCTTGGCAGCCTCCTACGAGCAGTACTTC.

V gene TRBV5-1 combines with J gene TRBJ2-7; tentatively, D is TRBD2 (7 bases). The CDR3 sequence is 15 residues long. Between the trimmed V and J ends, which lost 1 base and 7 bases, there was a span of 18 bases. Germline CDR1 is SGHRS and CDR2 is YFSETQ. The CDR3 here is CASSLLAGAYGEQYF. The DNA of the CDR3 is TGCGCCAGCAGCTTGTTGGCGGGGGCCTACGGGGAGCAGTACTTC. The full variable domain, completed using reference TRBV5-1 and TRBJ2-7, is KAGVTQTPRYLIKTRGQQVTLSCSPISGHRSVSWYQQTPGQGLQFLFEYFSETQRNKGNFPGRFSGRQFSNSRSEMNVSTLELGDSALYLCASSLLAGAYGEQYFGPGTRLTVT.

The chain couples TRBV2 to TRBJ2-5, with a possible D match to TRBD1 (5 bases). CDR3 length equals 16 residues. Germline CDR1 and CDR2: SNHLY and FYNNEI. V was pared by 6 bases and J by 5 bases, with 22 bases between. For the CDR3, the DNA is TGTGCCAGCAGGATTACAGGCTGGGTCGATATGGAGACCCAGTACTTC. It is translated as CASRITGWVDMETQYF.

The V and J genes are TRBV6-5 and TRBJ1-5; D is perhaps TRBD1 (5 bases). V lost 5 bases and J lost 6, with 17 bases in between. Germline lookup yields CDR1 MNHEY and CDR2 SVGAGI. The CDR3 length is 15 residues. In nucleotides, the CDR3 is TGTGCCAGCAGTATCCACCCGACCGGGGGTCAGCCCCAGCATTTT. This gives the protein CASSIHPTGGQPQHF.

The rearrangement joins TRBV6-2 or TRBV6-3 to TRBJ1-2; D uncertain. Germline V gene lookup returns CDR1 MNHEY and CDR2 SVGEGT. The CDR3 sequence is 15 residues long. The V and J ends lost 0 bases and 5 bases respectively, with 13 bases between them. The CDR3 coding sequence is TGTGCCAGCAGTTACTCGACGCCGGTACTATATGGCTACACCTTC. This translates into CASSYSTPVLYGYTF.

The chain joins TRBV9 to TRBJ2-7; a possible D gene is TRBD2 (6 bases). Trimming stripped 3 bases from V and 2 bases from J, with 24 bases between. This CDR3 has 18 residues. Germline-derived CDR1 and CDR2 are SGDLS and YYNGEE. CDR3 sequence (DNA): TGTGCCAGCAGCGCCTCCTCTCCCGGGGGTAGGGTCACCTACGAGCAGTACTTC. Translating it yields CASSASSPGGRVTYEQYF.

The V call is TRBV5-1, the J call TRBJ2-5, with 7 bases matching TRBD2. This CDR3 is built from 16 residues. V lost 0 bases to trimming and J lost 5 bases; unmatched junction nucleotides: 10. Germline loops: CDR1 SGHRS, CDR2 YFSETQ. CDR3 sequence: CASSLAVSGDGETQYF. In nucleotides, the CDR3 is TGCGCCAGCAGCTTGGCCGTAAGCGGGGATGGGGAGACCCAGTACTTC. The entire variable domain, with the rest obtained from reference TRBV5-1 and TRBJ2-5, is as follows: KAGVTQTPRYLIKTRGQQVTLSCSPISGHRSVSWYQQTPGQGLQFLFEYFSETQRNKGNFPGRFSGRQFSNSRSEMNVSTLELGDSALYLCASSLAVSGDGETQYFGPGTRLLVL.

The rearrangement links TRBV2 to TRBJ1-5; TRBD1 matches at 8 bases. V was pared by 6 bases and J by 4 bases, with 5 bases of the junction left unmatched. This CDR3 comprises 14 residues. Per the germline V gene, CDR1 is SNHLY and CDR2 is FYNNEI. The CDR3 DNA sequence: TGTGCCAGCAGGGGACAGGTTTCGAATCAGCCCCAGCATTTT. Translated, it gives CASRGQVSNQPQHF.

V is TRBV7-2 and J is TRBJ2-3; 7 nucleotides align to TRBD1. Per germline, CDR1 SGHTA and CDR2 FQGNSA. With 1 base clipped from V and 5 bases from J, the junction kept 3 bases outside the gene matches. The CDR3 covers 14 residues. Here the CDR3 reads CASSLEPGGDTQYF. The DNA for the CDR3 is TGTGCCAGCAGCTTAGAGCCAGGGGGAGATACGCAGTATTTT.

The rearrangement joins TRBV5-1 to TRBJ1-2; D gene ambiguous. Trimming shortened V by 2 bases and J by 4 bases, and 12 bases separated the two germline ends. Germline values: CDR1 SGHRS, CDR2 YFSETQ. CDR3 length equals 14 residues. CDR3 region: CASSFEAEGYGYTF. The DNA of the CDR3 is TGCGCCAGCAGCTTTGAGGCGGAGGGCTATGGCTACACCTTC.

This chain joins TRBV27 and TRBJ1-1; D gene uncertain. The germline V gene encodes CDR1 MNHEY and CDR2 SMNVEV (reference sequence). Trimming left V 4 bases short and J 4 bases short, with 13 bases between. The CDR3 totals 14 residues. CDR3: CASSYSIRGTEAFF. CDR3 coding DNA: TGTGCCAGCAGTTACTCGATCCGAGGCACTGAAGCTTTCTTT.

V gene TRBV9 combines with J gene TRBJ2-1, with TRBD2 as a possible D gene (6 bases). Germline V lookup: CDR1 SGDLS, CDR2 YYNGEE. V was clipped by 3 bases and J by 2 bases, with 12 bases between them. CDR3 size: 15 residues. DNA of the CDR3: TGTGCCAGCAGCGGTAGCGGAAGTACCTACAATGAGCAGTTCTTC. It translates to CASSGSGSTYNEQFF.

The rearrangement joins TRBV28 to TRBJ2-5; D is undetermined. Germline CDR1 and CDR2: MDHEN and SYDVKM. The CDR3 extends over 13 amino acids. Trimming stripped 2 bases from V and 5 bases from J, with 9 bases between. This CDR3 is CASSLQLRETQYF. The CDR3 nucleotides are TGTGCCAGCAGTTTACAGCTTCGGGAGACCCAGTACTTC.

The rearrangement uses TRBV2 and TRBJ2-7; possibly TRBD1 for D (5 bases). The CDR3 length is 14 residues. The V gene's germline CDR1 is SNHLY and CDR2 FYNNEI. V lost 4 bases to trimming and J lost 2 bases, with 12 bases between them. This CDR3 reads CASSATVRPYEQYF. The CDR3 nucleotides are TGTGCCAGCAGTGCGACAGTTCGACCCTACGAGCAGTACTTC.